One and the same sample provided the 18 T cell receptor beta chains below, sequenced in a study of tumor-infiltrating lymphocytes in primary liver carcinoma. From unsorted bulk tissue weighing 20-30 mg, DNA and RNA were co-extracted. Reverse transcription of about 500 ng total RNA with a constant-region primer produced TCR beta cDNA. TCR beta libraries came from three nested multiplex PCR rounds using slightly modified ARM-PCR. The study ran its first two PCR rounds for around 10 cycles each, using TRBV1-TRBV30 forward primers and a C-beta reverse primer. TCRdb independently ran MiXCR on the multiplex PCR reads; one entry per CDR3 protein. The table shows fewer than 85,000 distinct CDR3 sequences, with approximately 62% occurring only once. The sequencing sample was made of tumor-adjacent normal liver tissue. The receptors stem from a man aged 40-55 years with primary liver carcinoma and hepatitis B virus infection.

The chain links TRBV20-1 to TRBJ2-1; no clear D gene. Trimming left V 0 bases short and J 10 bases short, with 13 bases between. The germline CDR1 and CDR2 sequences are DFQATT and SNEGSKA (reference sequence). The CDR3 runs to 13 residues. In DNA form, the CDR3 reads TGCAGTGCTAGAGATCACACCCTGCCCGAGCAGTTCTTC. The encoded protein is CSARDHTLPEQFF.

The CDR3 reads CASSVDVDEQFF. The CDR3 DNA reads TGTGCCAGCAGCGTCGATGTAGATGAGCAGTTCTTC. The V gene is TRBV4-2, the J gene TRBJ2-1; D gene unclear. With 5 bases removed from V and 8 bases from J, the gap between germline ends came to 10 bases. Germline V gene data show CDR1 as LGHNA and CDR2 as YNFKEQ. This CDR3 region has 12 residues.

Comments on this clonotype: Because the CDR3 is missing its conserved closing phenylalanine or tryptophan, this is likely a read error. This rearrangement joins TRBV5-4 to TRBJ2-7, with D perhaps TRBD2 (5 bases). This CDR3 spans 13 amino acids. Looked up from germline, CDR1 is SGHNT and CDR2 is YYREEE (reference sequence). The CDR3 sequence: CANSIYSSDEQYL. In DNA, the CDR3 is TGTGCCAACAGCATCTATAGTAGCGACGAGCAGTACTTA.

The CDR3 sequence is CASTQGLVQETQYF. CDR3 coding DNA: TGTGCCAGCACTCAGGGACTAGTTCAAGAGACCCAGTACTTC. This chain uses TRBV6-1 with TRBJ2-5; 8 bases align to TRBD2. This CDR3 contains 14 residues. The germline CDR1 and CDR2 sequences are MNHNS and SASEGT. With 7 bases clipped from V and 2 bases from J, the junction kept 6 bases outside the gene matches.

Concerning this clonotype itself: At one of its ends the junction is not consistent with the germline gene, which may arise from a read error. The V gene is TRBV10-3, the J gene TRBJ2-2; D gene ambiguous. The CDR3 has 14 amino acids. Germline V gene data show CDR1 as ENHRY and CDR2 as SYGVKD. The CDR3 DNA sequence: TGTGCCATCACTGAGTCGGCTGGGATGGGGAAGCTGTTTTTT. Translated: CAITESAGMGKLFF.

For this clonotype: A single base separates this from a much larger clone, so it may be a read error. This rearrangement joins TRBV5-1 to TRBJ2-7, with 14 bases that match TRBD2. CDR1 SGHRS and CDR2 YFSETQ come from the germline V gene. The CDR3 totals 15 residues. The CDR3 sequence: CVSSPGLAGAHEQYF. CDR3 bases: TGCGTCAGCAGCCCGGGACTAGCGGGAGCCCACGAGCAGTACTTC.

About this clonotype itself: At one boundary the junction diverges from the germline segment, which might be a read error. This chain connects TRBV12-3 or TRBV12-4 to TRBJ1-5; D not resolved. There are 14 residues in the CDR3. CDR3 region: CVSSFRSRGQPQHF. DNA of the CDR3: TGTGTCAGCAGTTTTAGGTCAAGAGGTCAGCCCCAGCATTTT.

A remark on this clonotype: One end of the junction fails to match germline, which may point to a read error. This chain links TRBV6-5 with TRBJ1-1; D is possibly TRBD1 (6 bases). The CDR3 totals 14 residues. Germline V lookup: CDR1 MNHEY, CDR2 SVGAGI. The CDR3 here is CASSPSDSYTETFF. The CDR3 bases are TGTGCCAGCAGCCCCTCGGACAGTTACACTGAAACTTTCTTT.

A note on this clonotype: One end of the junction is discordant with germline, which a read error may explain. This chain links TRBV24-1 with TRBJ2-1; 7 bases are a match to TRBD2. In germline, CDR1 is KGHDR, CDR2 SFDVKD. The CDR3 sequence is 18 residues long. In DNA, the CDR3 is TGTACCACCAGTGATACCAACATTGGCGGGAGTTTGTACAATGAGCAGTTCTTC. Translated, it gives CTTSDTNIGGSLYNEQFF.

The genes are TRBV9 and TRBJ1-4, with D hard to call. The germline V and J ends were trimmed by 5 bases and 3 bases, with 8 bases remaining between them. The CDR3 has 13 residues. Germline CDR1 reads SGDLS; CDR2 reads YYNGEE. CDR3 sequence: CASRGGANEKLFF. CDR3 sequence (DNA): TGTGCCAGCAGAGGTGGGGCTAATGAAAAACTGTTTTTT.

This clonotype has only a few counts. The V gene is TRBV19, the J gene TRBJ1-5, with unresolved D. The CDR3 runs 13 residues. The germline V gene encodes CDR1 LNHDA and CDR2 SQIVND (reference sequence). Trimming removed 6 bases from V and 0 bases from J, with 6 bases in between. This CDR3 is CASRRDSNQPQHF. The CDR3 nucleotides read TGTGCCAGTAGACGCGATAGCAATCAGCCCCAGCATTTT. Combining the CDR3 with reference TRBV19 and TRBJ1-5 gives the whole variable domain DGGITQSPKYLFRKEGQNVTLSCEQNLNHDAMYWYRQDPGQGLRLIYYSQIVNDFQKGDIAEGYSVSREKKESFPLTVTSAQKNPTAFYLCASRRDSNQPQHFGDGTRLSIL.

The chain couples TRBV11-1 to TRBJ2-7; TRBD1 is a possible D gene (5 bases). Germline lookup yields CDR1 SGHAT and CDR2 FQDESV (reference sequence). The V end was cut by 3 bases, the J end by 10 bases, with 22 bases between. The CDR3 is made up of 15 amino acids. CDR3: CASSFSDARAGDQYF. The DNA for the CDR3 is TGTGCCAGCAGCTTTTCGGATGCCAGGGCAGGCGACCAGTACTTC.

As regards this clonotype: A much larger clone lies a single base off, so this may be a read error. The chain couples TRBV11-2 to TRBJ2-5; 9 nucleotides align to TRBD1. The ends lost 7 bases at V and 2 bases at J; junction bases unmatched: 8. The germline gives CDR1 SGHAT, CDR2 FQNNGV. The CDR3 length is 15 residues. CDR3 nucleotides: TGTGCCAGCAACAGGACAGGGGCCATGCAAGAGACCCAGTACTTC. Its translation is CASNRTGAMQETQYF.

With respect to this clonotype: A read error may produce the germline difference seen at one junction end. The chain combines TRBV6-5 with TRBJ2-7; D is uncertain. The CDR3 loop spans 13 amino acids. The germline V gene has CDR1 MNHEY and CDR2 SVGAGI. The CDR3 spells CTSPGSAYYEHYF. CDR3 sequence (DNA): TGTACCAGCCCTGGGTCGGCGTACTACGAGCATTACTTC.

The V gene is TRBV7-9, the J gene TRBJ1-1; tentatively, D is TRBD1 (6 bases). The V gene lost 1 base and the J gene lost 4 bases, with 13 bases spanning the gap. This CDR3 region has 15 residues. Per the germline V gene, CDR1 is SEHNR and CDR2 is FQNEAQ (reference sequence). CDR3: CASSLGGGPATEAFF. DNA for the CDR3: TGTGCCAGCAGCTTAGGTGGGGGGCCGGCCACTGAAGCTTTCTTT.

Notes on this clonotype: Compared with germline, one end of the junction differs, possibly owing to a read error. The chain combines TRBV11-2 with TRBJ2-1, with D possibly being TRBD2 (5 bases). This CDR3 region has 14 residues. Germline CDR1 reads SGHAT; CDR2 reads FQNNGV. The CDR3 DNA reads TGTGCCAGCTGCTTATACCGGCTAGTTAGCGAGCAATTCTTC. Translated, it gives CASCLYRLVSEQFF.

In its sample, this clonotype was seen many times. The chain joins TRBV10-3 to TRBJ2-7; 12 bases match TRBD2. Germline CDR1 is ENHRY and CDR2 is SYGVKD. With 7 bases clipped from V and 3 bases from J, the junction kept 10 bases outside the gene matches. The CDR3 runs 16 residues. The CDR3 nucleotides read TGTGCCATCACATCTAGCGGGAGGGCCAGGGTCTACGAGCAGTACTTC. This translates into CAITSSGRARVYEQYF.

Notes on this clonotype: The junction differs from germline at one of its ends, possibly a read error. This chain links TRBV6-5 with TRBJ2-7; D is possibly TRBD1 (6 bases). Per the germline V gene, CDR1 is MNHEY and CDR2 is SVGAGI. The CDR3 is made up of 16 amino acids. DNA for the CDR3: TGTGCAAGCAGGCCCAGACAGGCAACATCCTTTTACGAGCAGTACTTC. This encodes CASRPRQATSFYEQYF.